Reported below is one TCR beta chain. Its cognate antigen is unknown. A multiplex PCR was run with 60 Vbeta primers and 13 Jbeta primers. Data came from immunoSEQ multiplex PCR; TCRdb stores just in-frame clones and leaves some out. The sample has some 140,000 clones; 8.9% are singletons. The sample comes from a study of cytomegalovirus exposure and HLA in healthy donors. Looking at the study overall: In an early release, HLA-typed donors contributed tens of millions of unique TCR sequences. The study's findings and limits: Researchers reported in a later analysis that a missense DCLRE1C variant was tied to TCR beta V- and J-gene trimming. The study reported that TCR beta sequences accurately predicted HLA-A and HLA-B alleles in most subjects. Reportedly, a later analysis found an Asian-associated ancestry cluster had fewer N-insertions than the roughly 700-donor mean.

The CDR3 has 13 residues. Germline CDR1 reads SGHTA; CDR2 reads FQGTGA. Trimming took 2 bases from V and 5 from J, leaving 9 bases between them. The chain uses TRBV7-3 and TRBJ1-1, with D unresolved. The sequencing input was PBMCs. The TCR comes from a woman aged 40 to 50 in good health and CMV-seropositive. The CDR3 loop reads CASSLSGRTEAFF. The CDR3 DNA reads as TGTGCCAGCAGCTTATCTGGGAGGACTGAAGCTTTCTTT.